Below, 28 T cell receptor beta chains from the same sample are listed, as sequenced in a study of T cell repertoires in cytomegalovirus infection. TCRdb reanalysed the reads using MiXCR and keeps one entry per CDR3 protein. Of roughly 100,000 distinct CDR3 sequences listed, 15% to 20% are singletons. Material: PBMCs. These receptors all stem from a human donor in good health (CMV status not recorded). Some clones in this sample may be carry-over from other donors' samples.

The CDR3 DNA is TGTGCCAGCAGCTTAGTTGGGGGCTTTGCCGAGACCCAGTACTTC. Its protein is CASSLVGGFAETQYF. V gene TRBV11-2 combines with J gene TRBJ2-5; a possible D gene is TRBD1 (6 bases). CDR3 length: 15 residues. Germline values: CDR1 SGHAT, CDR2 FQNNGV. V was pared by 1 base and J by 5 bases, with 14 bases between.

This clonotype has a handful of counts. The chain employs TRBV7-2 and TRBJ2-2, with D possibly TRBD1 on 6 matching bases. Trimming pared 6 bases from V and 7 bases from J, leaving 15 bases between. The length of the CDR3 is 14 residues. Germline V gene sequence: CDR1 SGHTA, CDR2 FQGNSA. CDR3 in amino acids: CASRVDRSIGELFF. For the CDR3, the DNA is TGTGCCAGCAGAGTCGACAGGTCGATCGGGGAGCTGTTTTTT.

This clonotype was detected many times. The chain combines TRBV6-5 with TRBJ2-1; D may match TRBD1 or TRBD2 (5 bases each). CDR3 length: 15 amino acids. From germline, CDR1 is MNHEY and CDR2 SVGAGI. V was trimmed by 4 bases and J by 4 bases, leaving 14 bases between them. DNA for the CDR3: TGTGCCAGCAGTTCCCCCGGGACGGGATACAATGAGCAGTTCTTC. Translating it yields CASSSPGTGYNEQFF.

The V and J genes are TRBV28 and TRBJ1-1; maybe TRBD1 (5 bases). Germline V gene sequence: CDR1 MDHEN, CDR2 SYDVKM. Trimming took off 10 bases at V and 0 bases at J, with 18 bases between the two ends. The length of the CDR3 is 15 residues. The CDR3 DNA reads as TGTGCCACCAATGCGCCGGGGCTTATGAACACTGAAGCTTTCTTT. It translates to CATNAPGLMNTEAFF.

This clonotype was seen repeatedly, ten times or more. The chain has TRBV7-2 and TRBJ1-6, with 7 bases fitting TRBD1. Unmatched junction bases numbered 12, after V lost 4 bases and J lost 6 bases. Per germline, CDR1 SGHTA and CDR2 FQGNSA. This CDR3 comprises 17 residues. This chain's CDR3 is CASSSKPRTGANSPLHF. CDR3 DNA sequence: TGTGCCAGCAGCTCCAAACCCCGGACAGGAGCTAATTCACCCCTCCACTTT.

The chain carries TRBV4-1 and TRBJ2-7; D might be TRBD2 (5 bases). Germline V gene data show CDR1 as MGHRA and CDR2 as YSYEKL. CDR3 length: 15 residues. Trimming took 4 bases from V and 0 from J, leaving 13 bases between them. The chain's CDR3 is CASSPLDFPSYEQYF. The CDR3 DNA reads as TGCGCCAGCAGCCCCTTGGACTTTCCCTCCTACGAGCAGTACTTC.

This clonotype was seen many times. CDR3 region: CASSFTSGGAYEQYF. The DNA of the CDR3 is TGTGCCAGCAGCTTTACTAGCGGGGGGGCCTACGAGCAGTACTTC. The chain employs TRBV7-2 and TRBJ2-7, with 13 bases fitting TRBD2. CDR1 and CDR2 from the germline V gene are SGHTA and FQGNSA. The CDR3 totals 15 residues. Unmatched junction bases numbered 1, after V lost 3 bases and J lost 2 bases.

This clonotype was seen more than once but under ten times. This chain joins TRBV4-2 and TRBJ2-1, with 10 bases identical to TRBD2. The CDR3 spans 15 residues. V lost 3 bases to trimming and J lost 2 bases; unmatched junction nucleotides: 1. Germline assignment: CDR1 LGHNA and CDR2 YNFKEQ. CDR3 in amino acids: CASSQSGGAYNEQFF. CDR3 in DNA: TGTGCCAGCAGCCAGAGCGGGGGGGCCTACAATGAGCAGTTCTTC.

This clonotype was observed many times. CDR3 nucleotide sequence: TGTGCCAGCAGCCCCCTCCCCGCAGGGGTGACTGAAGCTTTCTTT. Protein product: CASSPLPAGVTEAFF. This chain connects TRBV7-3 to TRBJ1-1, with D tentatively TRBD1 (6 bases). Trimming removed 5 bases from V and 5 bases from J, with 18 bases in between. The CDR3 totals 15 residues. Per germline, CDR1 SGHTA and CDR2 FQGTGA.

This clonotype was seen a handful of times. The CDR3 here is CASFFAGTGEYYEQYF. CDR3 sequence (DNA): TGTGCCAGCTTTTTCGCCGGGACAGGAGAGTACTACGAGCAGTACTTC. This chain links TRBV5-6 with TRBJ2-7; 8 nucleotides agree with TRBD1. This CDR3 has 16 amino acids. Unmatched junction bases numbered 15, after V lost 7 bases and J lost 3 bases. CDR1 is SGHDT, CDR2 YYEEEE, per germline.

Turning to this clonotype: One base away lies a much larger clone, so this may be a sequencing read error. The genes are TRBV5-6 and TRBJ2-3, with D uncertain. The CDR3 is 19 residues long. The germline CDR1 and CDR2 sequences are SGHDT and YYEEEE. V lost 0 bases and J lost 4, with 24 bases in between. Here the CDR3 DNA reads TGTGCCAGCAGCTTGGATAGGTTCCCCCGCCTGGGTCGTTCAGATACGCAGTATTTT. It codes for CASSLDRFPRLGRSDTQYF.

This rearrangement joins TRBV7-2 to TRBJ2-2; weak D call: TRBD2 (5 bases). The germline V gene has CDR1 SGHTA and CDR2 FQGNSA. This CDR3 comprises 14 residues. Deletions cut 5 bases from V and 8 bases from J, with 15 bases between. The CDR3 is CASSPLRTGGELFF. Written as DNA, the CDR3 is TGTGCCAGCAGCCCACTCCGGACGGGGGGGGAGCTGTTTTTT.

The chain has TRBV20-1 and TRBJ2-7; 8 nucleotides align to TRBD1. Germline CDR1 and CDR2: DFQATT and SNEGSKA (reference sequence). V shed 5 bases, J shed 5 bases, and the junction held 5 bases outside the gene matches. This CDR3 comprises 12 residues. CDR3 residues: CSAPDRVNEQYF. Here the CDR3 DNA reads TGCAGTGCTCCGGACAGGGTCAACGAGCAGTACTTC.

This clonotype occurred many times. The rearrangement uses TRBV12-3 or TRBV12-4 and TRBJ1-2, with a tentative D call TRBD1 (5 bases). This CDR3 has 14 amino acids. V lost 2 bases, J lost 8 bases, and 15 bases lay in between. The CDR3 sequence is CASSLTGTGGGYTF. Written as DNA, the CDR3 is TGTGCCAGCAGTTTAACGGGGACGGGAGGAGGCTACACCTTC.

This chain joins TRBV20-1 and TRBJ2-3, with 8 positions matching TRBD2. With 7 bases clipped from V and 0 bases from J, the junction kept 0 bases outside the gene matches. This CDR3 has 12 residues. Germline CDR1 is DFQATT and CDR2 is SNEGSKA (reference sequence). DNA for the CDR3: TGCAGTGTAGCGGGGAGCACAGATACGCAGTATTTT. As protein: CSVAGSTDTQYF.

V usage is TRBV5-1 and J usage is TRBJ1-1; a possible D gene is TRBD1 (5 bases). Between the trimmed V and J ends, which lost 0 bases and 5 bases, there was a span of 17 bases. This CDR3 is 16 amino acids long. Germline CDR1 SGHRS, CDR2 YFSETQ. This CDR3 is CASSLAKGERGTEAFF. Here the CDR3 DNA reads TGCGCCAGCAGCTTGGCTAAAGGGGAACGGGGGACTGAAGCTTTCTTT.

The chain links TRBV3-1 to TRBJ1-2; the D is unclear. CDR1 LGHDT and CDR2 YNNKEL come from the germline V gene (reference sequence). The CDR3 extends over 14 amino acids. Trimming pared 0 bases from V and 2 bases from J, leaving 7 bases between. The CDR3 nucleotides read TGTGCCAGCAGCCAAGAAAGGAGAAACTATGGCTACACCTTC. Its translation is CASSQERRNYGYTF.

This clonotype was seen at least ten times. The chain uses TRBV7-2 and TRBJ1-1; D not certain. CDR3 length equals 14 residues. Germline V gene data show CDR1 as SGHTA and CDR2 as FQGNSA. The V end lost 7 bases, the J end lost 1 base, and 13 bases lay between the germline ends. CDR3 sequence reads: CASTSNRANTEAFF. The CDR3 region has the DNA TGTGCCAGCACCTCCAACCGGGCGAACACTGAAGCTTTCTTT. Based on the CDR3 plus reference TRBV7-2 and TRBJ1-1, the full variable domain is GAGVSQSPSNKVTEKGKDVELRCDPISGHTALYWYRQSLGQGLEFLIYFQGNSAPDKSGLPSDRFSAERTGGSVSTLTIQRTQQEDSAVYLCASTSNRANTEAFFGQGTRLTVV.

The rearrangement uses TRBV9 and TRBJ1-1; D is perhaps TRBD1 (5 bases). Germline V gene lookup returns CDR1 SGDLS and CDR2 YYNGEE. V was trimmed by 2 bases and J by 1 base, leaving 12 bases between them. The CDR3 totals 15 residues. The CDR3: CASSVREGQNTEAFF. The CDR3 coding sequence is TGTGCCAGCAGCGTCAGGGAGGGGCAGAACACTGAAGCTTTCTTT.

This clonotype was found a few times. The gene calls are TRBV20-1 and TRBJ2-5; TRBD2 aligns across 11 bases. This CDR3 region has 14 residues. The V gene's germline CDR1 is DFQATT and CDR2 SNEGSKA (reference sequence). V trimming: 1 base; J trimming: 6 bases; junction bases outside the gene matches: 4. The CDR3 loop is CSARALAGAKTQYF. DNA of the CDR3: TGCAGTGCTAGAGCACTAGCGGGGGCAAAGACCCAGTACTTC.

This clonotype was seen ten or more times. This CDR3 is CASSLVGRVGEQFF. The CDR3 region has the DNA TGTGCCAGCAGCTTAGTAGGCAGGGTTGGTGAGCAGTTCTTC. The chain is built from TRBV7-2 and TRBJ2-1; TRBD1 might be the D (5 bases). The CDR3 sequence is 14 residues long. Trimming pared 1 base from V and 9 bases from J, leaving 13 bases between. Germline V gene sequence: CDR1 SGHTA, CDR2 FQGNSA.

This clonotype has only a few counts. The chain is built from TRBV5-4 and TRBJ1-6, with D unclear. Trimming took 1 base from V and 6 from J, leaving 14 bases between them. In germline, CDR1 is SGHNT, CDR2 YYREEE (reference sequence). This CDR3 region has 16 residues. CDR3 coding DNA: TGTGCCAGCAGCTTGATCGAGGGATTGTCTAATTCACCCCTCCACTTT. It yields the protein CASSLIEGLSNSPLHF.

As regards this clonotype: Mismatch with germline at one junction end may stem from a read error. V and J are TRBV19 and TRBJ2-1, with D perhaps matching TRBD1 (6 bases). Germline V CDR1 and CDR2: LNHDA, SQIVND (reference sequence). The length of the CDR3 is 13 residues. CDR3 region: CASSVERGYEQLF. In DNA, the CDR3 is TGTGCCAGTAGTGTCGAGAGGGGGTATGAGCAGTTATTC.

This clonotype was recorded at least ten times. The chain combines TRBV7-3 with TRBJ1-1; TRBD1 agrees at 9 bases. From germline, CDR1 is SGHTA and CDR2 FQGTGA. The CDR3 loop spans 16 amino acids. Unmatched junction bases numbered 4, after V lost 1 base and J lost 1 base. The CDR3: CASSLRGTGKNTEAFF. The CDR3 coding sequence is TGTGCCAGCAGCTTAAGGGGGACAGGGAAGAACACTGAAGCTTTCTTT.

This rearrangement joins TRBV27 to TRBJ2-1, with D perhaps given as TRBD1 or TRBD2 (6 bases each). With 3 bases removed from V and 4 bases from J, the gap between germline ends came to 16 bases. This CDR3 comprises 16 residues. Germline V CDR1 and CDR2: MNHEY, SMNVEV (reference sequence). For the CDR3, the DNA is TGTGCCAGCAGTTTGCGTGGGGGGCTGGAATACAATGAGCAGTTCTTC. It yields the protein CASSLRGGLEYNEQFF.

This clonotype was seen many times. The rearrangement uses TRBV7-8 and TRBJ2-5; 7 nucleotides align to TRBD1. The ends lost 0 bases at V and 6 bases at J; junction bases unmatched: 10. The CDR3 is made up of 16 amino acids. CDR1 is SGHVS and CDR2 is FQNEAQ in the germline V gene. The DNA for the CDR3 is TGTGCCAGCAGCTTAGCGAGGGACAGCAGATACCAGACCCAGTACTTC. Translated, it gives CASSLARDSRYQTQYF.

CDR3: CASGGTQGTYEQYF. The CDR3 DNA sequence: TGTGCCAGTGGGGGAACGCAGGGAACCTACGAGCAGTACTTC. The chain recombines TRBV28 with TRBJ2-7; D may correspond to TRBD1 or TRBD2 (5 bases each). V was cut by 9 bases and J by 2 bases, with 17 bases left in between. The CDR3 is 14 residues long. Germline assignment: CDR1 MDHEN and CDR2 SYDVKM.

This chain links TRBV7-6 with TRBJ2-3; no reliable D call. The CDR3 sequence is 17 residues long. CDR1 SGHVS and CDR2 FNYEAQ come from the germline V gene. V lost 5 bases to trimming and J lost 3 bases, with 21 bases between them. CDR3 coding DNA: TGTGCCAGCAGCCCCAGTCAACGTGTTAGTGGGACAGATACGCAGTATTTT. Amino acid sequence: CASSPSQRVSGTDTQYF.